Listed here are 15 T cell receptor beta chains from one sample, sequenced in a study of T cell responses to AZD1222 COVID-19 vaccine. The repertoire was sequenced with immunoSEQ multiplex PCR; TCRdb's copy has only in-frame clones and lacks some. Of roughly 120,000 clones in the sample, 86% were seen once. This specimen consisted of peripheral blood, obtained on day 0 of AZD1222 vaccination. The source of these receptors is an adult in good health.

The J gene is TRBJ1-3, the V gene TRBV6-9; no clear D. Germline V gene lookup returns CDR1 MNHGY and CDR2 SVAAGI. Trimming removed 1 base from V and 0 bases from J, with 10 bases in between. This CDR3 comprises 16 residues. CDR3 in amino acids: CASSYYRAPSGNTIYF. The CDR3 DNA is TGTGCCAGCAGTTATTACAGAGCTCCCTCTGGAAACACCATATATTTT.

The rearrangement uses TRBV7-9 and TRBJ2-2, with 9 bases fitting TRBD2. CDR1 and CDR2 from the germline V gene are SEHNR and FQNEAQ (reference sequence). V trimming: 5 bases; J trimming: 0 bases; junction bases outside the gene matches: 4. CDR3 length: 16 amino acids. CDR3 nucleotide sequence: TGTGCCAGCAGCCCGGGACTAGCTGCGAACACCGGGGAGCTGTTTTTT. Protein sequence: CASSPGLAANTGELFF.

V and J are TRBV18 and TRBJ2-2; 7 bases are shared with TRBD2. The CDR3 loop spans 16 amino acids. After removal of 0 bases from V and 6 bases from J, the junction contained 7 bases not matched to a gene. CDR1 is KGHSH, CDR2 LQKENI, per germline. The CDR3 nucleotides are TGTGCCAGCTCACCACCCGCGGGGGTATATGCCGGGGAGCTGTTTTTT. Translating it yields CASSPPAGVYAGELFF.

This clone was detected only a few times. The V call is TRBV7-2, the J call TRBJ2-1; D call uncertain. Trimming shortened V by 1 base and J by 5 bases, and 9 bases separated the two germline ends. In germline, CDR1 is SGHTA, CDR2 FQGNSA. The CDR3 loop spans 14 amino acids. CDR3 DNA sequence: TGTGCCAGCAGCTTAGGTGGCAAAAACAATGAGCAGTTCTTC. Residues: CASSLGGKNNEQFF.

The chain carries TRBV7-2 and TRBJ2-1; 15 nucleotides match TRBD2. This CDR3 contains 14 residues. J gave up 14 bases and V 5 bases, and 7 bases lay outside the gene matches. Germline V gene sequence: CDR1 SGHTA, CDR2 FQGNSA. CDR3 bases: TGTGCCAGCAGCCTGGGACTAGCGGGGGGAGCGGAGTTCTTC. Translating gives CASSLGLAGGAEFF.

The chain recombines TRBV30 with TRBJ1-1; no definite D call. Trimming cost V 4 bases and J 1 base, with 4 bases left between them. The CDR3 covers 11 residues. Germline V gene sequence: CDR1 GTSNPN, CDR2 SVGIG (reference sequence). The CDR3 is CAWIQNTEAFF. The CDR3 bases are TGTGCCTGGATACAGAACACTGAAGCTTTCTTT.

The chain has TRBV9 and TRBJ1-2, with a possible D match to TRBD1 (5 bases). The V end lost 0 bases, the J end lost 4 bases, and 16 bases lay between the germline ends. The germline CDR1 and CDR2 sequences are SGDLS and YYNGEE. CDR3 length: 16 amino acids. The CDR3 here is CASSVESVPGGYGYTF. The CDR3 bases are TGTGCCAGCAGCGTAGAAAGCGTACCGGGGGGCTATGGCTACACCTTC. Drawing the rest from reference TRBV9 and TRBJ1-2, the complete variable domain is DSGVTQTPKHLITATGQRVTLRCSPRSGDLSVYWYQQSLDQGLQFLIQYYNGEERAKGNILERFSAQQFPDLHSELNLSSLELGDSALYFCASSVESVPGGYGYTFGSGTRLTVV.

V gene TRBV28 combines with J gene TRBJ2-1, with 12 bases that match TRBD1. Germline V gene sequence: CDR1 MDHEN, CDR2 SYDVKM. This CDR3 region has 15 residues. Trimming at V came to 7 bases and at J to 9 bases, leaving 10 bases not matched to a gene. This CDR3 is CASTPGTGGAGEQFF. CDR3 nucleotides: TGTGCCAGCACTCCCGGGACAGGGGGCGCGGGTGAGCAGTTCTTC.

This clone has just a few counts. The chain uses TRBV12-5 and TRBJ2-3; 11 nucleotides match TRBD1. In germline, CDR1 is LGHNT, CDR2 FRNRAP. This CDR3 spans 15 amino acids. The junction had 9 bases not matched to a gene; V was cut back by 7 bases and J by 6 bases. The CDR3 spells CASAVGDRGWDTQYF. As DNA, the CDR3 is TGTGCTAGTGCCGTCGGGGACAGGGGGTGGGATACGCAGTATTTT.

The chain employs TRBV3-1 (or the pseudogene TRBV3-2) and TRBJ1-2; no clear D. The germline V and J ends were trimmed by 0 bases and 2 bases, with 22 bases remaining between them. The CDR3 covers 19 residues. Germline V gene lookup returns CDR1 LGHDT and CDR2 YNNKEL (reference sequence). This CDR3 reads CASSQDRLNPNSQNYGYTF. The CDR3 region has the DNA TGTGCCAGCAGCCAAGATCGTTTGAACCCGAACTCCCAAAACTATGGCTACACCTTC.

The chain links TRBV19 to TRBJ2-1; 9 bases match TRBD2. V gave up 3 bases and J gave up 9 bases; unmatched junction bases: 9. Looked up from germline, CDR1 is LNHDA and CDR2 is SQIVND (reference sequence). The length of the CDR3 is 15 residues. The CDR3 here is CASSIQAGGVGEQFF. The CDR3 region has the DNA TGTGCCAGTAGTATTCAAGCGGGAGGAGTCGGTGAGCAGTTCTTC.

The chain carries TRBV4-2 and TRBJ1-4; no clear D gene. Looked up from germline, CDR1 is LGHNA and CDR2 is YNFKEQ. V was clipped by 6 bases and J by 8 bases, with 22 bases between them. The CDR3 runs to 16 residues. CDR3: CASSPALTPSGEKLFF. In nucleotides, the CDR3 is TGTGCCAGCAGTCCAGCCCTGACACCCTCCGGCGAAAAACTGTTTTTT.

This chain connects TRBV28 to TRBJ2-7; TRBD2 matches at 14 bases. CDR1 MDHEN and CDR2 SYDVKM come from the germline V gene. V was pared by 6 bases and J by 2 bases, with 15 bases of the junction left unmatched. The CDR3 is 19 amino acids. The CDR3 sequence: CASRGTPGTSGRNTYEQYF. In nucleotides, the CDR3 is TGTGCCAGCAGAGGGACCCCCGGGACTAGCGGGAGAAACACCTACGAGCAGTACTTC.

The chain couples TRBV5-6 to TRBJ1-2; D possibly corresponds to TRBD1 (5 bases). Per the germline V gene, CDR1 is SGHDT and CDR2 is YYEEEE. The CDR3 consists of 13 residues. Trimming took off 0 bases at V and 6 bases at J, with 9 bases between the two ends. In DNA form, the CDR3 reads TGTGCCAGCAGCTTGGGGGGCTGGGATGGCTACACCTTC. Its translation: CASSLGGWDGYTF.

The V and J genes are TRBV27 and TRBJ2-7, with 8 nucleotides matching TRBD2. The CDR3 consists of 14 residues. The V gene end was trimmed by 6 bases and the J gene end by 3 bases; junction bases not matched to a gene: 7. The V gene's germline CDR1 is MNHEY and CDR2 SMNVEV (reference sequence). CDR3 loop: CASRISGIHYEQYF. As DNA, the CDR3 is TGTGCCAGCAGGATTAGCGGGATTCACTACGAGCAGTACTTC.